The 6 T cell receptor beta chains presented below share a single source sample, sequenced in a study of blood T cell repertoires in COVID-19. Clones were read by immunoSEQ multiplex PCR, and TCRdb kept only the in-frame ones, dropping some. The table lists fewer than 300,000 clones, over 70% of them singletons. The sample taken for sequencing was peripheral blood. These receptor sequences come from a human donor in a cohort sampled during active COVID-19.

Of note for this clone: The identical CDR3 is also encoded by other nucleotide sequences in the sample. This sequence joins TRBV19 and TRBJ2-7; D is unclear. V lost 5 bases and J lost 3, with 8 bases in between. This CDR3 is 12 amino acids long. CDR1 is LNHDA and CDR2 is SQIVND in the germline V gene (reference sequence). The CDR3 loop is CASSDRDYEQYF. DNA of the CDR3: TGTGCCAGTAGTGATCGCGACTACGAGCAGTACTTC.

This clone was seen a single time. The chain recombines TRBV5-4 with TRBJ1-3, with TRBD1 as a possible D gene (5 bases). The CDR3 is 15 amino acids. Trimming took off 3 bases at V and 3 bases at J, with 13 bases between the two ends. The germline CDR1 and CDR2 sequences are SGHNT and YYREEE (reference sequence). The CDR3 loop is CASSYSGGFGNTIYF. DNA of the CDR3: TGTGCCAGCAGCTACTCGGGGGGTTTTGGAAACACCATATATTTT.

The V call is TRBV4-1, the J call TRBJ1-1; TRBD1 is a possible D gene (5 bases). The V gene lost 3 bases and the J gene lost 7 bases, with 6 bases spanning the gap. CDR3 size: 11 residues. Germline CDR1 is MGHRA and CDR2 is YSYEKL. CDR3 sequence reads: CASSQGLEAFF. The DNA for the CDR3 is TGCGCCAGCAGCCAGGGACTTGAAGCTTTCTTT.

A few counts support this clone. The chain recombines TRBV6-5 with TRBJ1-2; TRBD1 aligns across 10 bases. J gave up 5 bases and V 6 bases, and 9 bases lay outside the gene matches. The germline gives CDR1 MNHEY, CDR2 SVGAGI. The CDR3 runs to 15 residues. For the CDR3, the DNA is TGTGCCAGCAGAGGTCCCGGGACAGGGGTGTATGGCTACACCTTC. The encoded protein is CASRGPGTGVYGYTF.

The count of this clone is one. The chain carries TRBV27 and TRBJ1-5; D might be TRBD1 (5 bases). Germline loops: CDR1 MNHEY, CDR2 SMNVEV (reference sequence). Trimming took 6 bases from V and 2 from J, leaving 20 bases between them. The CDR3 sequence is 17 residues long. The CDR3 is CASRATERGWGNQPQHF. CDR3 bases: TGTGCCAGCAGGGCTACCGAAAGGGGTTGGGGCAATCAGCCCCAGCATTTT.

This sequence joins TRBV14 and TRBJ1-1; 9 nucleotides agree with TRBD1. The germline V gene encodes CDR1 SGHDN and CDR2 FVKESK. CDR3 length equals 14 residues. The J segment lost 7 bases and the V segment lost 3 bases, leaving 6 bases of the junction unmatched. The CDR3: CASSQLQGAGEAFF. The CDR3 nucleotides are TGTGCCAGCAGCCAGCTACAGGGGGCTGGTGAAGCTTTCTTT.